This T cell receptor beta chain was recorded in a study of CD8 T cells in ankylosing spondylitis. General study points: Prior work had noted some motif variants in reactive arthritis blood and synovial fluid.

This clonotype was seen a few times. The antigen is unknown. TCRdb reanalysed the 5' RACE reads using MiXCR and keeps one entry per CDR3 protein. This table holds more than 200,000 distinct CDR3 sequences, roughly a quarter found once. The CDR3 runs 14 residues. V shed 1 base and J shed 11 bases, with 12 bases lying between them. Germline CDR1 is LNHNV and CDR2 is YYDKDF (reference sequence). The sample taken for sequencing was blood, either unsorted or a sorted T cell fraction (not recorded which). The genes are TRBV15 and TRBJ1-6; D is unresolved. The TCR sequence derives from a male donor with ankylosing spondylitis or in good health (not recorded which). DNA of the CDR3: TGTGCCACCAGCAGAGTTACTGGTAGCCCACCCCTCCACTTT. Amino acid sequence: CATSRVTGSPPLHF. The full variable domain, rest sourced from reference TRBV15 and TRBJ1-6, is DAMVIQNPRYQVTQFGKPVTLSCSQTLNHNVMYWYQQKSSQAPKLLFHYYDKDFNNEADTPDNFQSRRPNTSFCFLDIRSPGLGDTAMYLCATSRVTGSPPLHFGNGTRLTVT.